This is a list of T cell receptor beta chains from one sample in a study of shared clonotypes between healthy human individuals. Assay: immunoSEQ multiplex PCR; the TCRdb copy retains only in-frame clones and omits some. Of about 2.3 million clones listed, 92% were seen once; the top ten hold around 0.35%. The sample was naive CD4+ T cells from PBMCs. Source of these receptors: a man younger than 30 in good health. Some clones in this sample may be carry-over from other donors' samples. The CDR3 runs from the conserved cysteine through the conserved F or W. The order of the fields is V gene, clone size, D gene, J gene, CDR3 protein, CDR3 DNA. A D gene is named only where the DNA matches it firmly. Clone size, where shown, is once, few, many, or a class for clones that have expanded.

v_gene: TRBV5-6
abundance: -
d_gene: -
j_gene: TRBJ2-7
CDR3aa: CASSLLESYEQYF
CDR3nt: TGTGCCAGCAGCTTACTAGAGTCCTACGAGCAGTACTTC

v_gene: TRBV6-5
abundance: -
d_gene: -
j_gene: TRBJ1-1
CDR3aa: CASSYSANKNTEAFF
CDR3nt: TGTGCCAGCAGTTACTCGGCAAATAAGAACACTGAAGCTTTCTTT

v_gene: TRBV11-2
abundance: -
d_gene: -
j_gene: TRBJ1-3
CDR3aa: CASSPIKQPGNTIYF
CDR3nt: TGTGCCAGCAGCCCTATCAAGCAGCCTGGAAACACCATATATTTT

v_gene: TRBV7-2
abundance: -
d_gene: -
j_gene: TRBJ1-1
CDR3aa: CASRLGQITEAFF
CDR3nt: TGTGCCAGCAGACTGGGACAAATCACTGAAGCTTTCTTT

v_gene: TRBV28
abundance: -
d_gene: -
j_gene: TRBJ2-1
CDR3aa: CASSLILLGSSYNEQFF
CDR3nt: TGTGCCAGCAGTTTAATTCTTCTAGGGAGCTCCTACAATGAGCAGTTCTTC

v_gene: TRBV29-1
abundance: few
d_gene: -
j_gene: TRBJ1-1
CDR3aa: CSVDDNFIGTFF
CDR3nt: TGCAGCGTCGATGACAACTTCATTGGGACCTTCTTT

v_gene: TRBV4-2
abundance: -
d_gene: -
j_gene: TRBJ1-1
CDR3aa: CASSQDAPSWNTEAFF
CDR3nt: TGTGCCAGCAGCCAAGACGCACCTTCCTGGAACACTGAAGCTTTCTTT

v_gene: TRBV5-1
abundance: -
d_gene: -
j_gene: TRBJ2-1
CDR3aa: CASSQRAHSYNEQFF
CDR3nt: TGCGCCAGCAGCCAGCGGGCCCACTCCTACAATGAGCAGTTCTTC

v_gene: TRBV6-4
abundance: -
d_gene: -
j_gene: TRBJ2-5
CDR3aa: CASSDSQGIQETQYF
CDR3nt: TGTGCCAGCAGTGACTCACAGGGAATCCAAGAGACCCAGTACTTC

v_gene: TRBV19
abundance: -
d_gene: TRBD1
j_gene: TRBJ2-7
CDR3aa: CASSRDRAYEQYF
CDR3nt: TGTGCCAGTAGCCGGGACAGGGCCTACGAGCAGTACTTC

v_gene: TRBV28
abundance: -
d_gene: TRBD2
j_gene: TRBJ2-7
CDR3aa: CASSILAGGPPGGYEQYF
CDR3nt: TGTGCCAGCAGTATACTAGCGGGAGGCCCACCAGGGGGATACGAGCAGTACTTC

v_gene: TRBV29-1
abundance: -
d_gene: TRBD1
j_gene: TRBJ1-2
CDR3aa: CSVEDLGRGNYGYTF
CDR3nt: TGCAGCGTTGAAGATCTGGGCAGGGGGAACTATGGCTACACCTTC

v_gene: TRBV28
abundance: -
d_gene: -
j_gene: TRBJ1-6
CDR3aa: CASSLPGSLHF
CDR3nt: TGTGCCAGCAGTTTACCGGGTTCCCTCCACTTT

v_gene: TRBV5-4
abundance: -
d_gene: TRBD1
j_gene: TRBJ2-7
CDR3aa: CASSPGEDRGRVYF
CDR3nt: TGTGCCAGCAGCCCGGGGGAGGACAGGGGGCGTGTGTACTTC

v_gene: TRBV30
abundance: -
d_gene: -
j_gene: TRBJ2-7
CDR3aa: CAWSPRGLPHGVEQYF
CDR3nt: TGTGCCTGGAGCCCCCGGGGACTCCCCCATGGGGTCGAGCAGTACTTC

v_gene: TRBV29-1
abundance: -
d_gene: -
j_gene: TRBJ1-2
CDR3aa: CSVSYGYGYTF
CDR3nt: TGCAGCGTGAGTTATGGCTATGGCTACACCTTC

v_gene: TRBV5-4
abundance: once
d_gene: TRBD2
j_gene: TRBJ2-3
CDR3aa: CASSLGLAGDTQYF
CDR3nt: TGTGCCAGCAGCTTAGGACTAGCGGGAGATACGCAGTATTTT

v_gene: TRBV7-6
abundance: -
d_gene: -
j_gene: TRBJ2-5
CDR3aa: CASSPHQETQYF
CDR3nt: TGTGCCAGCAGCCCGCACCAAGAGACCCAGTACTTC

v_gene: TRBV5-4
abundance: -
d_gene: -
j_gene: TRBJ2-5
CDR3aa: CASSLSPGETQYF
CDR3nt: TGTGCCAGCAGCTTGTCACCGGGGGAGACCCAGTACTTC

v_gene: TRBV5-1
abundance: -
d_gene: TRBD1
j_gene: TRBJ2-5
CDR3aa: CATKGAGRETQYF
CDR3nt: TGCGCCACCAAGGGGGCTGGACGGGAGACCCAGTACTTC

v_gene: TRBV5-4
abundance: once
d_gene: TRBD2
j_gene: TRBJ2-7
CDR3aa: CASSLARTSGAYEQYF
CDR3nt: TGTGCCAGCAGCTTGGCGAGGACTAGCGGCGCCTACGAGCAGTACTTC

v_gene: TRBV20-1
abundance: once
d_gene: -
j_gene: TRBJ2-1
CDR3aa: CSLNLRNEQFF
CDR3nt: TGCAGCCTTAACCTAAGGAATGAGCAGTTCTTC

v_gene: TRBV14
abundance: -
d_gene: -
j_gene: TRBJ2-1
CDR3aa: CASSQLRPNEQFF
CDR3nt: TGTGCCAGCAGCCAACTCCGTCCCAATGAGCAGTTCTTC

v_gene: TRBV2
abundance: -
d_gene: TRBD2
j_gene: TRBJ2-2
CDR3aa: CASSEAGGPTGELFF
CDR3nt: TGTGCCAGCAGTGAAGCGGGAGGGCCCACCGGGGAGCTGTTTTTT

v_gene: TRBV7-3
abundance: -
d_gene: TRBD1
j_gene: TRBJ2-1
CDR3aa: CASSLGTGVKDEQFF
CDR3nt: TGTGCCAGCAGCTTAGGGACAGGGGTTAAGGATGAGCAGTTCTTC

v_gene: TRBV18
abundance: -
d_gene: TRBD2
j_gene: TRBJ2-1
CDR3aa: CASSPRTSGYYNEQFF
CDR3nt: TGTGCCAGCTCACCACGGACTAGCGGGTACTACAATGAGCAGTTCTTC

v_gene: TRBV28
abundance: -
d_gene: TRBD2
j_gene: TRBJ2-5
CDR3aa: CASSLPPGLAAIGEETQYF
CDR3nt: TGTGCCAGCAGTTTGCCCCCCGGACTAGCGGCCATAGGGGAAGAGACCCAGTACTTC

v_gene: TRBV29-1
abundance: once
d_gene: -
j_gene: TRBJ1-2
CDR3aa: CSVPRGDYGYTF
CDR3nt: TGCAGCGTTCCCCGGGGGGACTATGGCTACACCTTC

v_gene: TRBV6-1
abundance: -
d_gene: -
j_gene: TRBJ1-2
CDR3aa: CASSESQSGANYGYTF
CDR3nt: TGTGCCAGCAGTGAATCCCAAAGCGGTGCTAACTATGGCTACACCTTC

v_gene: TRBV28
abundance: -
d_gene: -
j_gene: TRBJ1-4
CDR3aa: CASSGGPPDNEKLFF
CDR3nt: TGTGCCAGCAGTGGGGGTCCCCCCGATAATGAAAAACTGTTTTTT

v_gene: TRBV7-2
abundance: -
d_gene: -
j_gene: TRBJ2-3
CDR3aa: CASSFQNTDTQYF
CDR3nt: TGTGCCAGCAGCTTTCAGAACACAGATACGCAGTATTTT

v_gene: TRBV5-1
abundance: few
d_gene: TRBD2
j_gene: TRBJ2-2
CDR3aa: CASSSGLAGPDKLFF
CDR3nt: TGCGCCAGCAGCTCGGGACTAGCGGGACCGGATAAGCTGTTTTTT

v_gene: TRBV11-2
abundance: -
d_gene: -
j_gene: TRBJ1-6
CDR3aa: CASSLRGWGDNSPLHF
CDR3nt: TGTGCCAGCAGCTTACGGGGCTGGGGGGATAATTCACCCCTCCACTTT

v_gene: TRBV28
abundance: -
d_gene: -
j_gene: TRBJ1-2
CDR3aa: CASSLIRTTGYGYTF
CDR3nt: TGTGCCAGCAGTTTAATTAGGACGACGGGTTATGGCTACACCTTC

v_gene: TRBV5-1
abundance: -
d_gene: -
j_gene: TRBJ2-1
CDR3aa: CASSLQGQSHNEQFF
CDR3nt: TGCGCCAGCAGCTTACAAGGACAGAGTCACAATGAGCAGTTCTTC

v_gene: TRBV5-1
abundance: -
d_gene: TRBD2
j_gene: TRBJ2-1
CDR3aa: CASSFGPTSGDNEQFF
CDR3nt: TGCGCCAGCAGCTTTGGCCCGACTAGCGGAGACAATGAGCAGTTCTTC

v_gene: TRBV15
abundance: once
d_gene: -
j_gene: TRBJ1-2
CDR3aa: CATSRDNYGYTF
CDR3nt: TGTGCCACCAGCAGAGATAACTATGGCTACACCTTC

v_gene: TRBV20-1
abundance: -
d_gene: -
j_gene: TRBJ2-7
CDR3aa: CSASAPYEQYF
CDR3nt: TGCAGTGCTAGTGCCCCCTACGAGCAGTACTTC

v_gene: TRBV28
abundance: few
d_gene: -
j_gene: TRBJ1-1
CDR3aa: CASSFWLGTEAFF
CDR3nt: TGTGCCAGCAGTTTCTGGTTGGGCACTGAAGCTTTCTTT

v_gene: TRBV10-2
abundance: once
d_gene: -
j_gene: TRBJ1-5
CDR3aa: CASSESVAGYQPQHF
CDR3nt: TGCGCCAGCAGTGAGTCGGTGGCCGGGTATCAGCCCCAGCATTTT